This TCR beta chain was documented in a study of cytomegalovirus exposure and HLA in healthy donors. Looking at the study overall: Genotyping of some 390 donors showed that 70% to 90% belonged to the Caucasian-associated ancestry cluster. Regarding the study as a whole: Cytomegalovirus association was listed for 150 or so TCR beta chains.

Concerning this clone itself: Its specificity is not known.

The primer mix had 60 Vbeta and 13 Jbeta primers. Data came from immunoSEQ multiplex PCR; TCRdb stores just in-frame clones and leaves some out. The table has 170,000 or so clones, more than 80% seen once. This receptor was obtained from a boy younger than 18 in good health and CMV-seronegative. The sequenced sample consisted of PBMCs.

CDR3 region: CASSSPTYEQYF. CDR3 coding DNA: TGTGCCAGCAGCTCCCCCACATACGAGCAGTACTTC. The V gene is TRBV11-2, the J gene TRBJ2-7; D unresolved. The CDR3 covers 12 residues. CDR1 is SGHAT and CDR2 is FQNNGV in the germline V gene. V was trimmed by 4 bases and J by 4 bases, leaving 8 bases between them.